These 22 T cell receptor beta chains came from one sample sequenced in a study of T cell clonotyping in hematopoietic cell transplantation. This table comes from immunoSEQ multiplex PCR, and its TCRdb copy is limited to in-frame clones, with some not included. This sample has about 41,000 clones, with approximately 95% found just once. Input material: peripheral blood mononuclear cells. These receptors came from a man younger than 40 in good health. Some clones in this sample may be carry-over from other donors' samples.

This clone was counted once. The V and J genes are TRBV5-1 and TRBJ2-5; weak D call: TRBD1 (5 bases). The CDR3 consists of 16 residues. Trimming pared 1 base from V and 1 base from J, leaving 14 bases between. Per the germline V gene, CDR1 is SGHRS and CDR2 is YFSETQ. The CDR3 bases are TGCGCCAGCAGCTTGTCAGCTCAGGGCAGCCAAGAGACCCAGTACTTC. Protein: CASSLSAQGSQETQYF.

V and J are TRBV4-2 and TRBJ2-2; no reliable D call. CDR1 LGHNA and CDR2 YNFKEQ come from the germline V gene. The CDR3 contains 14 residues. V lost 1 base, J lost 5 bases, and 8 bases lay in between. CDR3 sequence: CASSQVGDTGELFF. The CDR3 region has the DNA TGTGCCAGCAGCCAAGTTGGGGATACCGGGGAGCTGTTTTTT.

The chain combines TRBV18 with TRBJ2-5; maybe TRBD2 (7 bases). Trimming took 10 bases from V and 5 from J, leaving 26 bases between them. Germline CDR1 KGHSH, CDR2 LQKENI. The CDR3 extends over 16 amino acids. DNA for the CDR3: TGTGCCACGCAAACCCAGGGGAGGGGAAGCTTGGAGACCCAGTACTTC. It translates to CATQTQGRGSLETQYF.

The V call is TRBV7-7, the J call TRBJ2-7; 8 positions agree with TRBD2. This CDR3 is 13 amino acids long. CDR1 is SSHAT and CDR2 is FNYEAQ in the germline V gene (reference sequence). V shed 5 bases, J shed 2 bases, and the junction held 2 bases outside the gene matches. The CDR3 DNA reads TGTGCCAGCAGCCGCGGGGGGCCCTACGAGCAGTACTTC. It encodes CASSRGGPYEQYF.

V usage is TRBV30 and J usage is TRBJ2-7; TRBD2 matches at 12 bases. V was clipped by 2 bases and J by 0 bases; unmatched bases: 8. There are 17 residues in the CDR3. CDR1 is GTSNPN, CDR2 SVGIG, per germline (reference sequence). This CDR3 is CAWSLMRTSGTSYEQYF. CDR3 nucleotides: TGTGCCTGGAGTCTAATGAGGACTAGCGGGACCTCCTACGAGCAGTACTTC.

The genes are TRBV5-4 and TRBJ2-7, with D tentatively TRBD1 (5 bases). The length of the CDR3 is 15 residues. V was shortened by 0 bases and J by 5 bases, with 15 bases between the two germline ends. In germline, CDR1 is SGHNT, CDR2 YYREEE (reference sequence). The CDR3 sequence is CASSLEAGLSDEQYF. The DNA for the CDR3 is TGTGCCAGCAGCTTGGAGGCAGGGCTCTCTGACGAGCAGTACTTC.

This clone showed up just once. CDR3 bases: TGTGCCAGCAGTTCAGGACAGATTAAGAACACTGAAGCTTTCTTT. This gives the protein CASSSGQIKNTEAFF. The chain is built from TRBV27 and TRBJ1-1; D is possibly TRBD1 (6 bases). CDR3 length equals 15 residues. Germline V gives CDR1 MNHEY, CDR2 SMNVEV (reference sequence). V lost 4 bases and J 1 base, leaving 13 bases between the germline ends.

The V and J genes are TRBV4-1 and TRBJ1-2; TRBD1 aligns across 8 bases. This CDR3 region has 16 residues. Per germline, CDR1 MGHRA and CDR2 YSYEKL. Unmatched junction bases numbered 13, after V lost 2 bases and J lost 8 bases. CDR3 region: CASSQPLQGAGRGYTF. Here the CDR3 DNA reads TGCGCCAGCAGCCAACCTCTTCAGGGGGCAGGGAGAGGCTACACCTTC.

The rearrangement links TRBV5-1 to TRBJ2-6; weak D call: TRBD1 (6 bases). The germline gives CDR1 SGHRS, CDR2 YFSETQ. The CDR3 runs to 15 residues. Trimming removed 2 bases at V and 4 bases at J, with 10 bases between. Written as DNA, the CDR3 is TGCGCCAGCAGCTTACAGGGTGCAGGGGCCAACGTCCTGACTTTC. Translated: CASSLQGAGANVLTF.

As concerns this clone: This CDR3 is also generated by other DNA sequences in the sample. The J gene is TRBJ2-7, the V gene TRBV19; 7 bases are shared with TRBD1. The CDR3 is 13 residues long. The germline CDR1 and CDR2 sequences are LNHDA and SQIVND (reference sequence). The V gene end was trimmed by 4 bases and the J gene end by 0 bases; junction bases not matched to a gene: 0. The CDR3 here is CASSRDSSYEQYF. The CDR3 bases are TGTGCCAGTAGTAGGGACAGCTCCTACGAGCAGTACTTC.

CDR3 sequence (DNA): TGTGCCAGCCGGCGACTAGCCGTTACCTACGAGCAGTACTTC. It yields the protein CASRRLAVTYEQYF. The chain joins TRBV2 to TRBJ2-7; TRBD2 matches 7 bases. Germline assignment: CDR1 SNHLY and CDR2 FYNNEI. CDR3 length: 14 amino acids. V lost 8 bases to trimming and J lost 2 bases; unmatched junction nucleotides: 9.

Only one count was recorded for this clone. J is TRBJ2-7 and V is TRBV18; D remains unclear. CDR3 size: 14 residues. Trimming pared 2 bases from V and 7 bases from J, leaving 15 bases between. Looked up from germline, CDR1 is KGHSH and CDR2 is LQKENI. The CDR3 nucleotides are TGTGCCAGCTCACCAAACCGGGTCCAAGAGGAGCAGTACTTC. This codes for CASSPNRVQEEQYF. Full variable domain (outside the CDR3, taken from reference TRBV18 and TRBJ2-7): NAGVMQNPRHLVRRRGQEARLRCSPMKGHSHVYWYRQLPEEGLKFMVYLQKENIIDESGMPKERFSAEFPKEGPSILRIQQVVRGDSAAYFCASSPNRVQEEQYFGPGTRLTVT.

This clone was counted once. This chain joins TRBV19 and TRBJ2-5, with TRBD2 identical over 8 bases. Germline V gene data show CDR1 as LNHDA and CDR2 as SQIVND (reference sequence). The junction had 7 bases not matched to a gene; V was cut back by 8 bases and J by 5 bases. This CDR3 is 13 amino acids long. The CDR3 DNA sequence: TGTGCCAGTTCGCGGGGGGTCGGGGAGACCCAGTACTTC. It codes for CASSRGVGETQYF.

Concerning this clone itself: Germline and junction disagree at one end, which may indicate a read error. This chain links TRBV6-5 with TRBJ1-1; D remains unclear. CDR1 is MNHEY, CDR2 SVGAGI, per germline. The CDR3 sequence is 14 residues long. This chain's CDR3 is CASRQTGMKTEAFF. CDR3 sequence (DNA): TGTGCCAGCAGACAGACCGGGATGAAGACTGAAGCTTTCTTT.

The V gene is TRBV27, the J gene TRBJ1-2, with 7 bases matching TRBD1. V was pared by 3 bases and J by 3 bases, with 7 bases of the junction left unmatched. The CDR3 consists of 15 residues. Germline V gene sequence: CDR1 MNHEY, CDR2 SMNVEV (reference sequence). The CDR3 DNA reads as TGTGCCAGCAGTTTCGGTCGAACAGGGGACTATGGCTACACCTTC. Its translation is CASSFGRTGDYGYTF.

The CDR3 DNA follows: TGTGCCAGTAGTATAGATCTGGAGGAAGAAGCTTTCTTT. Amino acids: CASSIDLEEEAFF. The genes are TRBV19 and TRBJ1-1; the D is unclear. Between the trimmed V and J ends, which lost 0 bases and 8 bases, there was a span of 10 bases. The CDR3 spans 13 residues. CDR1 and CDR2 from the germline V gene are LNHDA and SQIVND (reference sequence).

The J gene is TRBJ2-7, the V gene TRBV5-1; a possible D gene is TRBD1 (5 bases). The CDR3 is 15 amino acids. Per germline, CDR1 SGHRS and CDR2 YFSETQ. The V gene lost 9 bases and the J gene lost 1 base, with 20 bases spanning the gap. CDR3 bases: TGCGCCACCTGGAAGGGGCACGGTAGGTCCTACGAGCAGTACTTC. As protein: CATWKGHGRSYEQYF.

This sequence joins TRBV30 and TRBJ2-5, with D uncertain. The CDR3 is made up of 11 amino acids. Trimming pared 0 bases from V and 2 bases from J, leaving 1 base between. Germline CDR1 GTSNPN, CDR2 SVGIG (reference sequence). CDR3: CAWSVQETQYF. For the CDR3, the DNA is TGTGCCTGGAGTGTACAAGAGACCCAGTACTTC.

This chain links TRBV6-5 with TRBJ2-1; the D is unclear. The CDR3 is made up of 16 amino acids. The germline V and J ends were trimmed by 0 bases and 0 bases, with 9 bases remaining between them. Germline values: CDR1 MNHEY, CDR2 SVGAGI. Here the CDR3 DNA reads TGTGCCAGCAGTTACTCGGCTATTAGCTCCTACAATGAGCAGTTCTTC. Protein product: CASSYSAISSYNEQFF.

This clone was observed once. The CDR3 sequence: CASSCLTGRCGYTF. The CDR3 region has the DNA TGTGCCAGCAGCTGTCTAACTGGCAGGTGTGGCTACACCTTC. V is TRBV6-5 and J is TRBJ1-2; D not resolved. V was pared by 6 bases and J by 7 bases, with 18 bases between. Germline V CDR1 and CDR2: MNHEY, SVGAGI. This CDR3 is 14 amino acids long.

The rearrangement links TRBV6-4 to TRBJ2-1; TRBD2 aligns across 11 bases. Germline V gives CDR1 MRHNA, CDR2 SNTAGT. The V gene end was trimmed by 3 bases and the J gene end by 3 bases; junction bases not matched to a gene: 4. This CDR3 region has 16 residues. For the CDR3, the DNA is TGTGCCAGCAGTGAGTCACTAGCGGGGGACTACAATGAGCAGTTCTTC. This codes for CASSESLAGDYNEQFF.

This chain joins TRBV6-5 and TRBJ1-2; D unclear. Trimming pared 6 bases from V and 3 bases from J, leaving 11 bases between. The CDR3 is made up of 13 amino acids. Germline V CDR1 and CDR2: MNHEY, SVGAGI. The CDR3 coding sequence is TGTGCCAGCAGAAGACGCGAGGACTATGGCTACACCTTC. Amino acids: CASRRREDYGYTF.